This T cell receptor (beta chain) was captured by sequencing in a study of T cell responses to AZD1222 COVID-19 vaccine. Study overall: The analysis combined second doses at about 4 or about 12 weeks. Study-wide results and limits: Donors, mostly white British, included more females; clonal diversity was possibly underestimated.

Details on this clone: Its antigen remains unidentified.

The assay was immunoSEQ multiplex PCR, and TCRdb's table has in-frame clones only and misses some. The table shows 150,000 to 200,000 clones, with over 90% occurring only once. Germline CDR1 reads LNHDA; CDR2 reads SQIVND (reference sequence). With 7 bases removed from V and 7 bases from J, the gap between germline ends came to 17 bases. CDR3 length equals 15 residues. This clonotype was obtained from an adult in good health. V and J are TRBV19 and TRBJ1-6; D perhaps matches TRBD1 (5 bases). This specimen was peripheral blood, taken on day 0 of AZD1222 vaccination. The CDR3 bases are TGTGCCAGTACCCAGGGTAGGGTAGGGAATTCACCCCTCCACTTT. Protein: CASTQGRVGNSPLHF.